The clone carrying this TCR beta chain was recorded many times. Its antigen is undetermined. Using its own MiXCR run on the RACE reads, TCRdb lists one record per CDR3 protein. This sample has fewer than 500,000 distinct CDR3 sequences, with approximately 5.1% found just once. The entry originates in a study of human T cells and chemical hapten exposure. Study overall: Patch tests containing 0.01% DPC, applied to the upper back, were read at 6 days. Predominantly women, the patients had alopecia areata, totalis or universalis. Findings and limits, study-wide: Expanded TCRs made up significantly more big CDR3 similarity clusters than controls did. With DPC sensitization, TCRs exceeding 1 in 1000 frequency showed no change.

V shed 4 bases and J 7 bases; nucleotides not matched to a gene: 7. Germline-derived CDR1 and CDR2 are LGHDT and YNNKEL (reference sequence). CDR3 length: 13 amino acids. The time point here: patch test 1, 2 weeks after DPC sensitization. The treatment: therapeutic diphenylcyclopropenone sensitization with weekly scalp DPC. Specimen: whole blood, collected in connection with sensitization to the hapten diphenylcyclopropenone (DPC). The genes are TRBV3-1 and TRBJ2-7; 7 nucleotides line up with TRBD2. This clonotype was obtained from a woman aged 45 to 65 with alopecia areata. Some clones in this sample may be carry-over from other donors' samples. As DNA, the CDR3 is TGTGCCAGCAGCCGATACCGGGAGGCGGAGCAGTACTTC. Its protein is CASSRYREAEQYF.